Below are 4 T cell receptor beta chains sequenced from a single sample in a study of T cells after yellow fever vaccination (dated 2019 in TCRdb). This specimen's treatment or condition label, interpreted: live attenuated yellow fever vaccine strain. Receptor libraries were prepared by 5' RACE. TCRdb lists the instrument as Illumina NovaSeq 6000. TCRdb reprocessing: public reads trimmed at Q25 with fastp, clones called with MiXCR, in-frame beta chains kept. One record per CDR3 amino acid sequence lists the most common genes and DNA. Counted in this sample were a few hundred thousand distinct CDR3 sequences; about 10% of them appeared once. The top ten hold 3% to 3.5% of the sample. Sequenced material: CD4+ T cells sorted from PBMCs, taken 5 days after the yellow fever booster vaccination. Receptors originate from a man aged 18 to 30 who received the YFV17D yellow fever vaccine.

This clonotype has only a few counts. The CDR3 DNA reads TGCGCCAGCAGCTTGTCTCGGCAGGGGCGAGCTTTCTTT. This sequence encodes CASSLSRQGRAFF. V and J are TRBV5-1 and TRBJ1-1; the D gene is possibly TRBD1 (6 bases). The V gene's germline CDR1 is SGHRS and CDR2 YFSETQ. The CDR3 has 13 amino acids. V was pared by 1 base and J by 10 bases, with 14 bases between.

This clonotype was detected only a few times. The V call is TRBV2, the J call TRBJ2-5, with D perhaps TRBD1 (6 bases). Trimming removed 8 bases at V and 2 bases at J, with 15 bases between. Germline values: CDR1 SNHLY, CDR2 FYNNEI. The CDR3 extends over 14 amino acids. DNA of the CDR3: TGTGCCAGCTCCAGGCAGGGGCGACAAGAGACCCAGTACTTC. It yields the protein CASSRQGRQETQYF. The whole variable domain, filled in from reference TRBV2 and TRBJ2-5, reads EPEVTQTPSHQVTQMGQEVILRCVPISNHLYFYWYRQILGQKVEFLVSFYNNEISEKSEIFDDQFSVERPDGSNFTLKIRSTKLEDSAMYFCASSRQGRQETQYFGPGTRLLVL.

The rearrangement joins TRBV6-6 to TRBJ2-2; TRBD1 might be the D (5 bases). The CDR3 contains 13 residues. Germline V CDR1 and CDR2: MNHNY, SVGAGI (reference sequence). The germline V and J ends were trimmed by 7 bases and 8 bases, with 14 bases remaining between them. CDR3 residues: CASTKQAGGELFF. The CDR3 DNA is TGTGCCAGCACAAAACAGGCCGGAGGGGAGCTGTTTTTT.

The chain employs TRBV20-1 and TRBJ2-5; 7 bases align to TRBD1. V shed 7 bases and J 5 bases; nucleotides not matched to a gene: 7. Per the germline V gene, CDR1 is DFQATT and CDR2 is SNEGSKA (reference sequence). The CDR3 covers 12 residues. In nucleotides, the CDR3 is TGCAGTGTGGGTGACAGGGCGGAGACCCAGTACTTC. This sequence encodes CSVGDRAETQYF.